This TCR beta chain was documented in a study of blood T cell repertoires in COVID-19. Study-wide context: Acute-phase and convalescent COVID-19 samples originated in the United States, Italy and Spain.

Profiling relied on immunoSEQ multiplex PCR, and the TCRdb table lists in-frame clones only, not all of them. The repertoire includes under 200,000 clones, about four fifths of them detected once, and roughly 2.5% sits in the top ten. The germline V and J ends were trimmed by 5 bases and 3 bases, with 14 bases remaining between them. This CDR3 has 15 residues. CDR1 and CDR2 (germline): MNHEY, SVGAGI. The J gene is TRBJ1-5, the V gene TRBV6-5, with TRBD1 as a possible D gene (5 bases). The sequenced sample consisted of peripheral blood. The receptor's source is a woman of 80 years or more with COVID-19, enrolled during active disease. The CDR3 spells CASSRSDSYNQPQHF. DNA of the CDR3: TGTGCCAGCAGTCGTAGTGACAGCTACAATCAGCCCCAGCATTTT.